Listed below are T cell receptor beta chains from one sample, sequenced in a study of beta chain features in type 1 diabetes. The assay was immunoSEQ multiplex PCR, and TCRdb's table has in-frame clones only and misses some. The sample shows about 710,000 clones, roughly an eighth of them seen only once. The sample comprised naive CD4+ T cells from blood. The receptors were sampled from a man younger than 35 with type 1 diabetes. Each CDR3 is given with its conserved first and last residue.

TRBV7-9	TRBJ2-1	CASSPDRVHEQFF
TRBV29-1	TRBJ2-7	CSVERRDRPWEQYF
TRBV25-1	TRBJ2-1	CASRAGGPRYNEQFF
TRBV4-1	TRBJ2-4	CASSQPLTGAKNIQYF
TRBV10-3	TRBJ1-1	CAISGPGGRNTEAFF
TRBV29-1	TRBJ2-1	CSVGGTSGVNEQFF
TRBV7-2	TRBJ2-5	CASSLSAGQGTQYF
TRBV29-1	TRBJ2-3	CSVGTGGGDTQYF
TRBV6-6	TRBJ2-4	CASSLLAGASANIQYF
TRBV2	TRBJ2-7	CASRREGTQYF
TRBV11-2	TRBJ2-1	CASSPTGRVSQFF
TRBV15	TRBJ2-5	CATSRVDYETQYF
TRBV2	TRBJ2-1	CASSGQGFSYNEQFF
TRBV4-3	TRBJ1-2	CASSPGPGGYTF
TRBV5-1	TRBJ2-2	CASSLTGEPNTGELFF
TRBV6-5	TRBJ1-2	CASRSGQGLGYTF
TRBV9	TRBJ2-6	CASSVFQGLGANVLTF
TRBV30	TRBJ2-7	CAWSVPDRGHYEQYF
TRBV28	TRBJ1-2	CAMQGNYGYTF
TRBV2	TRBJ1-5	CASEGDGDQPQHF
TRBV2	TRBJ2-1	CASSEVPRGEQFF
TRBV7-9	TRBJ2-1	CASGVREQFF
TRBV9	TRBJ1-6	CASSVKRGLADSPLHF
TRBV4-3	TRBJ2-3	CASSQDRASTDTQYF
TRBV27	TRBJ2-1	CASSLSFLLRNNEQFF
TRBV9	TRBJ1-3	CASSALQQNSGNTIYF
TRBV30	TRBJ2-1	CAWSRIGTDMSNEQFF
TRBV4-2	TRBJ1-2	CASRSSNYGYTF
TRBV7-8	TRBJ1-2	CASSRDRFFNYGYTF
TRBV30	TRBJ2-5	CAWSVLPPSGQETQYF
TRBV29-1	TRBJ2-7	CSVERLPSSYEQYF
TRBV9	TRBJ2-7	CASSGTDQASYEQYF
TRBV18	TRBJ2-5	CASSPRVQTQETQYF
TRBV2	TRBJ2-3	CASSISGRSDTQYF
TRBV4-3	TRBJ1-4	CASSQDGTGDEKLFF
TRBV6-5	TRBJ2-3	CASKLVEGPYTQYF
TRBV29-1	TRBJ2-1	CSVTTGYNEQFF
TRBV6-5	TRBJ2-5	CASSYSRPGGPETQYF
TRBV2	TRBJ1-1	CASSQDWTAAGEAFF
TRBV2	TRBJ2-7	CASRARQGGYEQYF
TRBV11-2	TRBJ2-5	CASSPGPGGQTQYF
TRBV9	TRBJ2-7	CASSVVPVKTYEQYF
TRBV11-3	TRBJ2-1	CASSQGAQGFNEQFF
TRBV23-1	TRBJ2-4	CASSQSPGQAAKNIQYF
TRBV18	TRBJ2-1	CASSPTRDRDYNEQFF
TRBV11-2	TRBJ1-1	CASRRDSNTEAFF
TRBV4-2	TRBJ2-2	CASSRNRVVDTGELFF
TRBV9	TRBJ2-1	CASSVEQGVYNEQFF
TRBV4-3	TRBJ2-1	CASSQALSLEQFF
TRBV5-1	TRBJ2-5	CASSAGTPQETQYF
TRBV5-8	TRBJ2-1	CASSSTSGGDNEQFF
TRBV30	TRBJ2-7	CASYSGAGGSSYEQYF
TRBV9	TRBJ2-3	CASSRRPSTDTQYF
TRBV7-3	TRBJ1-1	CASSLYSMNTEAFF